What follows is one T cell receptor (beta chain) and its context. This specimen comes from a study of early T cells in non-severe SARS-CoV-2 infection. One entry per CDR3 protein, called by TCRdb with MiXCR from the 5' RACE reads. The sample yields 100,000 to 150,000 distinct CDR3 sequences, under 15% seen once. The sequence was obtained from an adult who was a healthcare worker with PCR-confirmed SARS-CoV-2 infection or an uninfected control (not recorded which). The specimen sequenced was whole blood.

The DNA for the CDR3 is TGTGCCAGCAGCTCCCGGGACAGAAACACCATATATTTT. This codes for CASSSRDRNTIYF. V gene TRBV11-3 combines with J gene TRBJ1-3; D possibly corresponds to TRBD1 (6 bases). V lost 4 bases to trimming and J lost 5 bases, with 9 bases between them. The CDR3 is 13 residues long. CDR1 and CDR2 from the germline V gene are SGHNT and YENEEA.